In its sample, the clone carrying this T cell receptor beta chain was seen a few times. Its antigen is unidentified. TCRdb processed the 5' RACE reads anew with MiXCR; each CDR3 protein has one entry. Of around 340,000 distinct CDR3 sequences listed, approximately 13% are singletons. The sample originates from a study of identical twins. Study results and limitations: There were fewer insertions in abundant cord blood beta clonotypes, but memory repertoires showed no such pattern.

This CDR3 is built from 12 residues. These data were likewise used in another study, on yellow fever vaccine responses in identical twins.

The sequenced sample consisted of CD8+ T cells sorted from blood. The chain couples TRBV21-1 to TRBJ2-7. TRBV21-1 is deemed a pseudogene. This receptor was identified in a woman aged 18-29 years in good health. This CDR3 is CASSKGAAEQYV. The CDR3 DNA reads TGTGCCAGCAGCAAAGGGGCTGCTGAGCAGTACGTC.